A selection of T cell receptor beta chains follows, all from one sample in a study of vaccination and CD4 T cells after COVID-19. TCRdb re-called the PCR reads with MiXCR, one entry per CDR3 protein. The table has 15,000 to 25,000 distinct CDR3 sequences, 45% to 60% seen once. Their cognate antigens are unknown. Sequencing was done on a sample of CD4+ T cells from blood, cultured in vitro. All receptors derive from a human donor who had recovered from COVID-19. Both conserved end residues are part of each CDR3. Each record gives: D gene, J gene, V gene, clone size, CDR3 protein, CDR3 DNA. The D gene is left open where the match is weak. A row's size may be missing; if present it is once, few, many or a size class.

d_call: -; j_call: TRBJ1-2; v_call: TRBV27; clone_size: -; cdr3_aa: CASSFQAGGAGSYTF; cdr3_nt: TGTGCCAGCAGTTTTCAAGCTGGGGGGGCGGGTAGCTACACCTTC
d_call: TRBD1; j_call: TRBJ1-1; v_call: TRBV11-2; clone_size: -; cdr3_aa: CASSLDRGQEAFF; cdr3_nt: TGTGCCAGCAGCCTCGACAGGGGGCAGGAAGCTTTCTTT
d_call: -; j_call: TRBJ2-4; v_call: TRBV27; clone_size: -; cdr3_aa: CASSARQLAKNIQYF; cdr3_nt: TGTGCCAGCAGTGCGCGACAGCTAGCCAAAAACATTCAGTACTTC
d_call: -; j_call: TRBJ1-2; v_call: TRBV6-1; clone_size: -; cdr3_aa: CASLGRGSLPRGVYGYTF; cdr3_nt: TGTGCCAGCCTCGGCAGGGGTAGTTTACCTAGGGGGGTCTATGGCTACACCTTC
d_call: TRBD1; j_call: TRBJ2-7; v_call: TRBV10-3; clone_size: once; cdr3_aa: CAIGIGQGSYEQYF; cdr3_nt: TGTGCCATTGGGATTGGACAGGGCTCCTACGAGCAGTACTTC
d_call: -; j_call: TRBJ2-1; v_call: TRBV6-1; clone_size: -; cdr3_aa: CASSAPSQGVNEQFF; cdr3_nt: TGTGCCAGCAGTGCCCCGAGTCAAGGGGTCAATGAGCAGTTCTTC
d_call: -; j_call: TRBJ2-1; v_call: TRBV24-1; clone_size: few; cdr3_aa: CATSDRDSYNEQFF; cdr3_nt: TGTGCCACCAGTGATAGAGACAGCTACAATGAGCAGTTCTTC
d_call: -; j_call: TRBJ1-1; v_call: TRBV12-3/TRBV12-4; clone_size: -; cdr3_aa: CASSLWTVKYSEAFF; cdr3_nt: TGTGCCAGCAGTTTGTGGACAGTAAAGTACTCTGAAGCTTTCTTT
d_call: -; j_call: TRBJ2-5; v_call: TRBV5-1; clone_size: -; cdr3_aa: CASSLDYHETQYF; cdr3_nt: TGCGCCAGCAGCTTGGACTACCACGAGACCCAGTACTTC
d_call: -; j_call: TRBJ1-6; v_call: TRBV25-1; clone_size: once; cdr3_aa: CASSESRGIAYNSPLHF; cdr3_nt: TGTGCCAGCAGTGAATCGCGGGGGATCGCCTATAATTCACCCCTCCACTTT
d_call: -; j_call: TRBJ2-3; v_call: TRBV24-1; clone_size: few; cdr3_aa: CATSDLGQGLDTQYF; cdr3_nt: TGTGCCACCAGTGATTTAGGCCAGGGGTTAGATACGCAGTATTTT
d_call: -; j_call: TRBJ1-5; v_call: TRBV19; clone_size: -; cdr3_aa: CASWKEGQPQHF; cdr3_nt: TGTGCCAGTTGGAAGGAAGGTCAGCCCCAGCATTTT
d_call: TRBD1; j_call: TRBJ2-7; v_call: TRBV5-1; clone_size: -; cdr3_aa: CASSFAGQGNYEQYF; cdr3_nt: TGCGCCAGCAGCTTTGCTGGACAGGGTAACTACGAGCAGTACTTC
d_call: TRBD1; j_call: TRBJ1-2; v_call: TRBV20-1; clone_size: -; cdr3_aa: CSASNRGSGYTF; cdr3_nt: TGCAGTGCATCCAACAGGGGAAGCGGCTACACCTTC
d_call: -; j_call: TRBJ2-3; v_call: TRBV2; clone_size: -; cdr3_aa: CASRLGRRALTDTQYF; cdr3_nt: TGTGCCAGCAGGCTGGGTAGGAGGGCCCTCACAGATACGCAGTATTTT
d_call: TRBD2; j_call: TRBJ2-7; v_call: TRBV7-2; clone_size: -; cdr3_aa: CASSLAPGLAGYEQYF; cdr3_nt: TGTGCCAGCAGCTTAGCGCCGGGACTAGCGGGCTACGAGCAGTACTTC
d_call: -; j_call: TRBJ2-7; v_call: TRBV11-3; clone_size: few; cdr3_aa: CASSLGQSYEQYF; cdr3_nt: TGTGCCAGCAGCTTAGGACAGTCCTACGAGCAGTACTTC
d_call: -; j_call: TRBJ1-5; v_call: TRBV6-1; clone_size: few; cdr3_aa: CASSLPQVGQPQHF; cdr3_nt: TGTGCCAGCAGCCTCCCCCAGGTGGGTCAGCCCCAGCATTTT
d_call: TRBD1; j_call: TRBJ2-7; v_call: TRBV7-6; clone_size: -; cdr3_aa: CASSLAGTGTYEQYF; cdr3_nt: TGTGCCAGCAGCTTAGCCGGGACAGGGACCTACGAGCAGTACTTC
d_call: TRBD2; j_call: TRBJ2-5; v_call: TRBV24-1; clone_size: -; cdr3_aa: CATSDVSSGRAGAQYF; cdr3_nt: TGTGCCACCAGTGATGTCTCTAGCGGGAGGGCGGGGGCCCAGTACTTC
d_call: -; j_call: TRBJ1-2; v_call: TRBV25-1; clone_size: -; cdr3_aa: CASSDDRRIMGYTF; cdr3_nt: TGTGCCAGCAGTGACGACCGACGTATAATGGGCTACACCTTC
d_call: -; j_call: TRBJ1-1; v_call: TRBV6-2/TRBV6-3; clone_size: -; cdr3_aa: CASSPYRTVNTEAFF; cdr3_nt: TGTGCCAGCAGTCCTTACCGGACGGTAAACACTGAAGCTTTCTTT
d_call: TRBD1; j_call: TRBJ2-7; v_call: TRBV6-1; clone_size: once; cdr3_aa: CASSGVGQSSYEQYF; cdr3_nt: TGTGCCAGCAGTGGCGTGGGACAGAGCTCCTACGAGCAGTACTTC
d_call: -; j_call: TRBJ1-2; v_call: TRBV6-1; clone_size: few; cdr3_aa: CASSEVSGGNYGYTF; cdr3_nt: TGTGCCAGCAGTGAAGTGTCAGGAGGCAACTATGGCTACACCTTC
d_call: -; j_call: TRBJ2-5; v_call: TRBV7-9; clone_size: few; cdr3_aa: CASSPRRAGVKETQYF; cdr3_nt: TGTGCCAGCAGCCCTCGCCGGGCAGGGGTAAAAGAGACCCAGTACTTC
d_call: -; j_call: TRBJ2-5; v_call: TRBV5-1; clone_size: -; cdr3_aa: CASSLGRGKETQYF; cdr3_nt: TGCGCCAGCAGCTTGGGTAGGGGGAAAGAGACCCAGTACTTC
d_call: -; j_call: TRBJ2-3; v_call: TRBV9; clone_size: -; cdr3_aa: CASSAPLGGRTDTQYF; cdr3_nt: TGTGCCAGCAGCGCCCCCCTTGGTGGGCGCACAGATACGCAGTATTTT
d_call: -; j_call: TRBJ1-2; v_call: TRBV7-6; clone_size: few; cdr3_aa: CASSPGLTPYGYTF; cdr3_nt: TGTGCCAGCAGCCCGGGACTGACACCCTATGGCTACACCTTC
d_call: -; j_call: TRBJ1-2; v_call: TRBV27; clone_size: few; cdr3_aa: CASRVVDGGYTF; cdr3_nt: TGTGCCAGCAGGGTAGTCGACGGTGGCTACACCTTC
d_call: -; j_call: TRBJ2-7; v_call: TRBV21-1; clone_size: -; cdr3_aa: CASSIPVGGGGTYEQYF; cdr3_nt: TGTGCCAGCAGCATCCCAGTGGGGGGGGGCGGCACCTACGAGCAGTACTTC
d_call: TRBD2; j_call: TRBJ2-7; v_call: TRBV4-2; clone_size: -; cdr3_aa: CASSQVTAGGSYEQYF; cdr3_nt: TGTGCCAGCAGCCAAGTAACAGCGGGAGGCTCCTACGAGCAGTACTTC
d_call: -; j_call: TRBJ2-5; v_call: TRBV20-1; clone_size: once; cdr3_aa: CSAIGSQYQETQYF; cdr3_nt: TGCAGTGCTATAGGCAGCCAGTACCAAGAGACCCAGTACTTC
d_call: -; j_call: TRBJ2-3; v_call: TRBV7-6; clone_size: -; cdr3_aa: CASSPSTDTQYF; cdr3_nt: TGTGCCAGCAGCCCTTCCACAGATACGCAGTATTTT
d_call: TRBD1; j_call: TRBJ2-7; v_call: TRBV6-5; clone_size: -; cdr3_aa: CASSYDRGPTYEQYF; cdr3_nt: TGTGCCAGCAGTTATGACAGGGGACCTACCTACGAGCAGTACTTC
d_call: -; j_call: TRBJ2-5; v_call: TRBV7-9; clone_size: few; cdr3_aa: CASSYNRETQYF; cdr3_nt: TGTGCCAGCAGTTATAATCGAGAGACCCAGTACTTC
d_call: TRBD2; j_call: TRBJ2-3; v_call: TRBV9; clone_size: -; cdr3_aa: CASSVATSGATDTQYF; cdr3_nt: TGTGCCAGCAGCGTAGCTACTAGCGGGGCGACAGATACGCAGTATTTT
d_call: -; j_call: TRBJ2-2; v_call: TRBV20-1; clone_size: -; cdr3_aa: CSASGPNPGELFF; cdr3_nt: TGCAGTGCTAGCGGGCCTAATCCCGGGGAGCTGTTTTTT
d_call: TRBD2; j_call: TRBJ2-1; v_call: TRBV6-1; clone_size: -; cdr3_aa: CASRGLAGAGYNEQFF; cdr3_nt: TGTGCCAGCAGGGGACTAGCGGGAGCCGGCTACAATGAGCAGTTCTTC
d_call: -; j_call: TRBJ1-2; v_call: TRBV7-9; clone_size: -; cdr3_aa: CASSLERRSSYGYTF; cdr3_nt: TGTGCCAGCAGCTTAGAACGCCGGAGCTCCTATGGCTACACCTTC
d_call: -; j_call: TRBJ2-1; v_call: TRBV20-1; clone_size: few; cdr3_aa: CSALRSSYNEQFF; cdr3_nt: TGCAGTGCTTTACGAAGCTCCTACAATGAGCAGTTCTTC
d_call: -; j_call: TRBJ1-5; v_call: TRBV12-3/TRBV12-4; clone_size: -; cdr3_aa: CASSLWRGLGNQPQHF; cdr3_nt: TGTGCCAGCAGTTTATGGCGGGGATTGGGCAATCAGCCCCAGCATTTT
d_call: TRBD1; j_call: TRBJ1-1; v_call: TRBV9; clone_size: -; cdr3_aa: CASSVQDRDQGTEAFF; cdr3_nt: TGTGCCAGCAGCGTACAGGACAGGGACCAAGGCACTGAAGCTTTCTTT
d_call: TRBD2; j_call: TRBJ2-7; v_call: TRBV5-6; clone_size: few; cdr3_aa: CASSLRTSGRYYEQYF; cdr3_nt: TGTGCCAGCAGCTTACGGACTAGCGGGAGGTACTACGAGCAGTACTTC
d_call: -; j_call: TRBJ2-3; v_call: TRBV4-1; clone_size: -; cdr3_aa: CASSQRPRRGVSPSTDTQYF; cdr3_nt: TGCGCCAGCAGCCAAAGGCCCCGTCGCGGGGTATCTCCTAGCACAGATACGCAGTATTTT